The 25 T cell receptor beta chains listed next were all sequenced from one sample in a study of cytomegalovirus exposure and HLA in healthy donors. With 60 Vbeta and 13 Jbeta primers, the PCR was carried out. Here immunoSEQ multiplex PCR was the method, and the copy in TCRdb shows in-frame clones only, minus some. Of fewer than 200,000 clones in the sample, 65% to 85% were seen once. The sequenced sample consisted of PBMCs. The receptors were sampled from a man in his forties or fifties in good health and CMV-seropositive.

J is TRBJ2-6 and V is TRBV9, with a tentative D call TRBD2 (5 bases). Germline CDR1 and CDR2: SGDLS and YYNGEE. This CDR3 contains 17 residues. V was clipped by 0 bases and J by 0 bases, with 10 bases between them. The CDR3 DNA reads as TGTGCCAGCAGCGTAGGACGACGGGGCTCTGGGGCCAACGTCCTGACTTTC. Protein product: CASSVGRRGSGANVLTF.

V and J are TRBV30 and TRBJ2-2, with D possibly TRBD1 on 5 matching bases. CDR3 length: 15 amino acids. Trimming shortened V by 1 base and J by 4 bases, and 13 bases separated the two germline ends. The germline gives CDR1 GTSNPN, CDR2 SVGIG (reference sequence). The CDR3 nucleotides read TGTGCCTGGAGTGGACAGTGGTACCCCACCGGGGAGCTGTTTTTT. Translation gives CAWSGQWYPTGELFF.

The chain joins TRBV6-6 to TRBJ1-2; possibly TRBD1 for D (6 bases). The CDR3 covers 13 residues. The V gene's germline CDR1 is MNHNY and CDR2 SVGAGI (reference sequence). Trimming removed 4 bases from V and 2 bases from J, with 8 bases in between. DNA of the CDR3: TGTGCCAGCAGTTCCCAGGGGAACTATGGCTACACCTTC. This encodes CASSSQGNYGYTF.

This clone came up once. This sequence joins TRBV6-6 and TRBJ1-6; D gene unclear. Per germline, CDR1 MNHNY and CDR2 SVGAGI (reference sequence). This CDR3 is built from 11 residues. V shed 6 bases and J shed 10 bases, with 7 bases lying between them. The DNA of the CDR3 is TGTGCCAGCAGCCCCTCGTCACCCCTCCACTTT. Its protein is CASSPSSPLHF.

The CDR3 DNA sequence: TGTGCCAGCTCACCTACCGGGACAGGCGCCTACGAGCAGTACTTC. This encodes CASSPTGTGAYEQYF. The chain recombines TRBV18 with TRBJ2-5; 8 nucleotides line up with TRBD1. The end of the DNA fits TRBJ2-7 better, so the J call may be wrong. Germline CDR1 and CDR2: KGHSH and LQKENI. There are 15 residues in the CDR3.

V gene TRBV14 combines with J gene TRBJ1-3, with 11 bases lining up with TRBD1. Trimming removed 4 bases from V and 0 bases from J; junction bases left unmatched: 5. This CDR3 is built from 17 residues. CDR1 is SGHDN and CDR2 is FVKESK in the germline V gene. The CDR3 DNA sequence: TGTGCCAGCAGCCTTGGACAGGGGGCCTTCTCTGGAAACACCATATATTTT. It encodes CASSLGQGAFSGNTIYF.

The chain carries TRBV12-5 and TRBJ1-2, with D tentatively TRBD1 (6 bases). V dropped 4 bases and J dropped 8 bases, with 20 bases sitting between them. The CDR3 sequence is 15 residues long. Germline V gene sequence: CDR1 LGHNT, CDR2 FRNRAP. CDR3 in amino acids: CASGSPLKTGGGYTF. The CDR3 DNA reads TGTGCTAGTGGTTCCCCACTCAAGACAGGCGGGGGCTACACCTTC.

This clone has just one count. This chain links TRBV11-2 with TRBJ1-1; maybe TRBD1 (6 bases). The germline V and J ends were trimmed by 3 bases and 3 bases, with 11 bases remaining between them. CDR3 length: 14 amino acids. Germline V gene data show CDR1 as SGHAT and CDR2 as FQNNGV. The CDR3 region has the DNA TGTGCCAGCAGCTTTAACAGGGAGTACACTGAAGCTTTCTTT. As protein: CASSFNREYTEAFF.

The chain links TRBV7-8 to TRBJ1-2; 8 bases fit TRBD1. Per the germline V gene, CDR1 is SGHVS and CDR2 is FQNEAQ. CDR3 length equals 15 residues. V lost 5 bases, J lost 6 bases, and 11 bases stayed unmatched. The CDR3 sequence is CASSRFGTGGDGYTF. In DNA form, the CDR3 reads TGTGCCAGCAGCCGTTTTGGGACAGGCGGGGATGGCTACACCTTC.

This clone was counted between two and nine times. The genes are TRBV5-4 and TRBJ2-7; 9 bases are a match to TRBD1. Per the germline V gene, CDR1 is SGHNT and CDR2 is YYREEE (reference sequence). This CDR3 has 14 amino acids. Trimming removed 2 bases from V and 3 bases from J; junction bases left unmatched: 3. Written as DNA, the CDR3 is TGTGCCAGCAGCTTACAGGGGGCGGACTACGAGCAGTACTTC. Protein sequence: CASSLQGADYEQYF.

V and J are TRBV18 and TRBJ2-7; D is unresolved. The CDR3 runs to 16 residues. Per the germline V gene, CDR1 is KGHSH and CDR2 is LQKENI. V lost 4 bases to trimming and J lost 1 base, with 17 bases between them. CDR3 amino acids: CASSLGRFGESYEQYF. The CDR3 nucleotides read TGTGCCAGCTCACTTGGTCGGTTTGGAGAGTCCTACGAGCAGTACTTC.

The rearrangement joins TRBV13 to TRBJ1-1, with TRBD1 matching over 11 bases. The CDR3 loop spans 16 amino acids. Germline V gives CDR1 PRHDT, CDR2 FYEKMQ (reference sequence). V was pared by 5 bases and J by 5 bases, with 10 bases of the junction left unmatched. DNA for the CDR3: TGTGCCAGCAGCCCGGTAGTGGGGACAGGGGGTACTGAAGCTTTCTTT. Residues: CASSPVVGTGGTEAFF. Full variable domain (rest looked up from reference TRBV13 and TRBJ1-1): AAGVIQSPRHLIKEKRETATLKCYPIPRHDTVYWYQQGPGQDPQFLISFYEKMQSDKGSIPDRFSAQQFSDYHSELNMSSLELGDSALYFCASSPVVGTGGTEAFFGQGTRLTVV.

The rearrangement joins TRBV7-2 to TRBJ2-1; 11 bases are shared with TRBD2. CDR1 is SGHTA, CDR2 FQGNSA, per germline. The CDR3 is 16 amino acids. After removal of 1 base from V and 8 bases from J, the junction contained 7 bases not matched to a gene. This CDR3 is CASSLGVAGGPYEQFF. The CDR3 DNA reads TGTGCCAGCAGCTTAGGAGTAGCGGGGGGGCCATATGAGCAGTTCTTC.

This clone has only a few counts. The CDR3 is CASSNRRQAQETQYF. CDR3 bases: TGTGCCAGTAGTAACCGGAGACAGGCTCAAGAGACCCAGTACTTC. The chain combines TRBV19 with TRBJ2-5; D may be TRBD1 (6 bases). This CDR3 is built from 15 residues. Germline lookup yields CDR1 LNHDA and CDR2 SQIVND (reference sequence). Trimming took 4 bases from V and 2 from J, leaving 14 bases between them. The variable domain in full, completed from reference TRBV19 and TRBJ2-5, reads DGGITQSPKYLFRKEGQNVTLSCEQNLNHDAMYWYRQDPGQGLRLIYYSQIVNDFQKGDIAEGYSVSREKKESFPLTVTSAQKNPTAFYLCASSNRRQAQETQYFGPGTRLLVL.

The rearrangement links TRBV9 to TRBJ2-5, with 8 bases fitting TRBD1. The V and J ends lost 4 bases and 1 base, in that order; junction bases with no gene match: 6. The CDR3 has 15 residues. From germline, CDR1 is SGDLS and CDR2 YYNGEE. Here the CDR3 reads CASSLLGQGQETQYF. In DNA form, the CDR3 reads TGTGCCAGCAGCTTACTCGGACAGGGCCAAGAGACCCAGTACTTC.

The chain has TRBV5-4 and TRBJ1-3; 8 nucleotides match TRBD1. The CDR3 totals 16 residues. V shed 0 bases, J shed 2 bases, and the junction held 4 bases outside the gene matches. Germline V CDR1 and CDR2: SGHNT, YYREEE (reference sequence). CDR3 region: CASSLAQGAAGNTIYF. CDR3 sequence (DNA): TGTGCCAGCAGCTTGGCGCAGGGGGCGGCTGGAAACACCATATATTTT.

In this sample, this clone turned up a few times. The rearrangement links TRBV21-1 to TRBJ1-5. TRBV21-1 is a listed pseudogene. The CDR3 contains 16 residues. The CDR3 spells CASSKEGDYSNQPQHF. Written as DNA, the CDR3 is TGTGCCAGCAGCAAAGAAGGGGACTATAGCAATCAGCCCCAGCATTTT.

CDR3 sequence reads: CARSSPPTGRKDYGYTF. For the CDR3, the DNA is TGTGCCAGAAGCTCCCCCCCGACAGGTCGGAAGGACTATGGCTACACCTTC. The chain combines TRBV5-3 with TRBJ1-2, with D perhaps TRBD1 (6 bases). TRBV5-3 has ORF status, its function being uncertain. The CDR3 length is 17 residues. V lost 3 bases and J 3 bases, leaving 21 bases between the germline ends.

The CDR3 nucleotides read TGTGCCAGCTCACCACCGAACGGTCTAGCGGATCAGCCCCAGCATTTT. Its protein product is CASSPPNGLADQPQHF. V usage is TRBV18 and J usage is TRBJ1-5; no definite D call. From germline, CDR1 is KGHSH and CDR2 LQKENI. There are 16 residues in the CDR3. V was cut by 0 bases and J by 5 bases, with 14 bases left in between.

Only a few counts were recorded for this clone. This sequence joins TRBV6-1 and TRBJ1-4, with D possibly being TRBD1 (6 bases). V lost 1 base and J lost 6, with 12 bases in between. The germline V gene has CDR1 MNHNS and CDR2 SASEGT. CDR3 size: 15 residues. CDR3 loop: CASSEGTGRYEKLFF. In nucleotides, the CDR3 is TGTGCCAGCAGTGAAGGAACAGGGCGCTATGAAAAACTGTTTTTT.

CDR3 DNA sequence: TGTGCCAGCAGCCCGCCGGACAGGGGGAACTATGGCTACACCTTC. This codes for CASSPPDRGNYGYTF. This rearrangement joins TRBV7-9 to TRBJ1-2; 10 bases map to TRBD1. Trimming took 5 bases from V and 2 from J; bases not matched to a gene: 5. CDR3 length: 15 residues. Germline CDR1 is SEHNR and CDR2 is FQNEAQ (reference sequence).

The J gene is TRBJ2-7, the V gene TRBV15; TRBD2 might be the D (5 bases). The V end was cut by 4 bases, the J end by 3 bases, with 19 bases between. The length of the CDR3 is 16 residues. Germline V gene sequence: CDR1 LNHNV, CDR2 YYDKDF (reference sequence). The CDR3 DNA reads TGTGCCACCAGCACCCGCTTACTCGGACTGGACTACGAGCAGTACTTC. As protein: CATSTRLLGLDYEQYF.

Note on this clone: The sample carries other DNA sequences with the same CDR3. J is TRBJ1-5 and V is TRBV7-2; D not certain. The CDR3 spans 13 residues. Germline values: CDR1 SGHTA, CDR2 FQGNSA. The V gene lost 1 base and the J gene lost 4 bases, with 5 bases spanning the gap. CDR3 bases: TGTGCCAGCAGCTTAGTACAGAATCAGCCCCAGCATTTT. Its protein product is CASSLVQNQPQHF.

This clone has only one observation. The CDR3 DNA reads as TGTGCCAGCACCCCTTCCAGCGGGGGTTACAATGAGCAGTTCTTC. Protein product: CASTPSSGGYNEQFF. This sequence joins TRBV7-6 and TRBJ2-1; 8 bases map to TRBD2. Germline assignment: CDR1 SGHVS and CDR2 FNYEAQ. There are 15 residues in the CDR3. The junction had 9 bases not matched to a gene; V was cut back by 7 bases and J by 4 bases.

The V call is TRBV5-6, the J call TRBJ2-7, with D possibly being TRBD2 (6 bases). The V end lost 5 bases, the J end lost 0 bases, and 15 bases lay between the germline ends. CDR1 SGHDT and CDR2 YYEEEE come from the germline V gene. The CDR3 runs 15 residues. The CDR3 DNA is TGTGCCAGCAGTTACGGGACTCCGAGCTCCTACGAGCAGTACTTC. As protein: CASSYGTPSSYEQYF.